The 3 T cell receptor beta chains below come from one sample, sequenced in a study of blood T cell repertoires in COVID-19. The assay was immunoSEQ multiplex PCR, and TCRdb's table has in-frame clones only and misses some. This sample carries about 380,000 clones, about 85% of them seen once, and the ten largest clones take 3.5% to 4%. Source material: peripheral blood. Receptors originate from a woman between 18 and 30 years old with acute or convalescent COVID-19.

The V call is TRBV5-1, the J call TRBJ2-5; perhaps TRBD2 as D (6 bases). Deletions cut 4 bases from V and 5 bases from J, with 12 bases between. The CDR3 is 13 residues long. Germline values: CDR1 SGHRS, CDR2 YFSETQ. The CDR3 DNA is TGCGCCAGCAGCCGTTGGGACTCGGAGACCCAGTACTTC. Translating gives CASSRWDSETQYF.

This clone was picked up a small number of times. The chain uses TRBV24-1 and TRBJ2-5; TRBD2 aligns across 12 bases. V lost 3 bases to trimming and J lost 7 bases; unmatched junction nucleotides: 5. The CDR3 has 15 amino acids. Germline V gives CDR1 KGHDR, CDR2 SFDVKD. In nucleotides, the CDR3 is TGTGCCACCAGTGATCGTCGGACTAGCGGGGTGACCCAGTACTTC. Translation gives CATSDRRTSGVTQYF.

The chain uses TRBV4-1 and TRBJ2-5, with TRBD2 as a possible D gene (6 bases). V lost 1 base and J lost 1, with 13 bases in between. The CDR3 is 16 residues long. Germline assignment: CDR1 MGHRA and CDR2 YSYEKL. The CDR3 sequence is CASSQVGVGGQETQYF. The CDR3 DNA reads TGCGCCAGCAGCCAAGTGGGAGTGGGGGGCCAAGAGACCCAGTACTTC.